A single sample is the source of the 23 T cell receptor beta chains below, sequenced in a study of T cells in Graves' hyperthyroidism and ophthalmopathy. TCR beta CDR3 regions were amplified from RNA transcripts. The TCR CDR3 first-round RT-PCR relied on the HTBI primer set. TCRdb independently ran MiXCR on the multiplex PCR reads; one entry per CDR3 protein. The sample lists 690,000 or so distinct CDR3 sequences; over 15% were seen once. Material: blood. Source of these receptors: a woman aged 50 to 60 with Graves' hyperthyroidism that later progressed to Graves' ophthalmopathy.

The chain employs TRBV7-9 and TRBJ2-7; D possibly corresponds to TRBD2 (5 bases). This CDR3 contains 14 residues. Germline V lookup: CDR1 SEHNR, CDR2 FQNEAQ (reference sequence). V lost 5 bases and J 3 bases, leaving 14 bases between the germline ends. CDR3 in amino acids: CASSARDKDYEQYF. CDR3 nucleotides: TGTGCCAGCAGCGCCCGGGATAAGGACTACGAGCAGTACTTC.

This clonotype was seen a few times. The CDR3 protein is CASSQAGTPGNIQYF. The DNA for the CDR3 is TGCGCCAGCAGCCAAGCCGGGACACCAGGAAACATTCAGTACTTC. V is TRBV10-1 and J is TRBJ2-4; perhaps TRBD1 as D (6 bases). Germline CDR1 and CDR2: WNHNN and SYGVQD (reference sequence). Between the trimmed V and J ends, which lost 6 bases and 6 bases, there was a span of 18 bases. The CDR3 sequence is 15 residues long.

This clonotype has just a few counts. The rearrangement joins TRBV12-3 or TRBV12-4 to TRBJ1-6; 10 bases align to TRBD1. The ends lost 5 bases at V and 6 bases at J; junction bases unmatched: 7. CDR3 length: 16 residues. CDR3 loop: CASSLGTGVGNSPLHF. DNA of the CDR3: TGTGCCAGCAGTCTCGGGACAGGGGTTGGTAATTCACCCCTCCACTTT.

In this sample, this clonotype turned up many times. The V call is TRBV3-1, the J call TRBJ1-1; D is possibly TRBD1 (5 bases). The CDR3 loop spans 15 amino acids. From germline, CDR1 is LGHDT and CDR2 YNNKEL (reference sequence). V lost 7 bases to trimming and J lost 5 bases, with 20 bases between them. The DNA for the CDR3 is TGTGCCAGCAATCTCGGTGGGCAGGGAAGGACTGAAGCTTTCTTT. It codes for CASNLGGQGRTEAFF. Supplemented by reference TRBV3-1 and TRBJ1-1, the full variable domain reads DTAVSQTPKYLVTQMGNDKSIKCEQNLGHDTMYWYKQDSKKFLKIMFSYNNKELIINETVPNRFSPKSPDKAHLNLHINSLELGDSAVYFCASNLGGQGRTEAFFGQGTRLTVV.

The genes are TRBV19 and TRBJ2-5, with 7 bases that match TRBD1. The germline V gene encodes CDR1 LNHDA and CDR2 SQIVND (reference sequence). V was clipped by 8 bases and J by 0 bases; unmatched bases: 6. The CDR3 length is 14 residues. The CDR3 here is CASRQGPNQETQYF. The CDR3 DNA follows: TGTGCCAGTCGACAGGGACCCAACCAAGAGACCCAGTACTTC.

This clonotype was seen ten or more times. The rearrangement joins TRBV20-1 to TRBJ2-5; the match to TRBD2 covers 15 bases. Germline V gene lookup returns CDR1 DFQATT and CDR2 SNEGSKA (reference sequence). The length of the CDR3 is 18 residues. V trimming: 0 bases; J trimming: 5 bases; junction bases outside the gene matches: 10. The CDR3 bases are TGCAGTGCTAGAGATCGGAGGACTAGCGGGGGGGCCGACGAGACCCAGTACTTC. Translating gives CSARDRRTSGGADETQYF.

V and J are TRBV3-1 and TRBJ2-1, with 8 bases matching TRBD1. This CDR3 spans 17 amino acids. CDR1 is LGHDT and CDR2 is YNNKEL in the germline V gene (reference sequence). The junction had 9 bases not matched to a gene; V was cut back by 0 bases and J by 5 bases. The CDR3 DNA reads TGTGCCAGCAGCCAAGATTGGACAGGGAGGAGGAACAATGAGCAGTTCTTC. Translation: CASSQDWTGRRNNEQFF.

This clonotype was seen repeatedly, ten times or more. The chain couples TRBV12-5 to TRBJ2-5; no clear D. Trimming left V 6 bases short and J 5 bases short, with 10 bases between. The CDR3 loop spans 12 amino acids. The germline V gene has CDR1 LGHNT and CDR2 FRNRAP. The DNA for the CDR3 is TGTGCTAGTGGAAGAGTCGGGGAGACCCAGTACTTC. Amino acid sequence: CASGRVGETQYF.

This clonotype was detected a few times. This could be a read error, since a much larger clone is one nucleotide away. This chain connects TRBV3-1 to TRBJ2-1; TRBD2 matches at 12 bases. This CDR3 region has 13 residues. The germline V gene has CDR1 LGHDT and CDR2 YNNKEL (reference sequence). In DNA form, the CDR3 reads TGTGCCAGCATAACTAGCGGGGGGAATGGGCAGTTCTTC. Amino acids: CASITSGGNGQFF.

The chain combines TRBV6-1 with TRBJ1-1; unclear D gene. The V end was cut by 6 bases, the J end by 11 bases, with 13 bases between. Germline V gives CDR1 MNHNS, CDR2 SASEGT. This CDR3 spans 11 amino acids. Written as DNA, the CDR3 is TGTGCCAGCAGCTTGGGCCTAGTGGCTTTCTTT. It encodes CASSLGLVAFF.

This chain joins TRBV19 and TRBJ1-4, with TRBD1 matching over 9 bases. This CDR3 spans 15 amino acids. V lost 3 bases to trimming and J lost 7 bases; unmatched junction nucleotides: 6. Germline V CDR1 and CDR2: LNHDA, SQIVND (reference sequence). CDR3 sequence (DNA): TGTGCCAGTAGTATCCTGGGACAGGGTGGTGAAAAACTGTTTTTT. It is translated as CASSILGQGGEKLFF.

V and J are TRBV7-8 and TRBJ1-4; possible D gene TRBD1, 6 bases. Per germline, CDR1 SGHVS and CDR2 FQNEAQ. Trimming shortened V by 2 bases and J by 0 bases, and 10 bases separated the two germline ends. The length of the CDR3 is 16 residues. CDR3 sequence: CASSLLGQTTNEKLFF. The CDR3 region has the DNA TGTGCCAGCAGCTTACTCGGACAGACAACTAATGAAAAACTGTTTTTT.

In this sample, this clonotype turned up once. The chain is built from TRBV25-1 and TRBJ2-1; no reliable D call. The CDR3 spans 15 residues. Trimming removed 4 bases from V and 8 bases from J, with 18 bases in between. Germline CDR1 and CDR2: MGHDK and SYGVNS. DNA of the CDR3: TGTGCCAGCAGTGCCGCCGGTACCAAGCTCCATGAGCAGTTCTTC. Amino acids: CASSAAGTKLHEQFF.

This clonotype was found a few times. The chain employs TRBV9 and TRBJ1-1, with 9 bases that match TRBD1. The ends lost 3 bases at V and 4 bases at J; junction bases unmatched: 7. Germline lookup yields CDR1 SGDLS and CDR2 YYNGEE. The CDR3 is 15 residues long. CDR3 in DNA: TGTGCCAGCAGCGCTGGGGACAGGGAGATCACTGAAGCTTTCTTT. It encodes CASSAGDREITEAFF.

There are many counts of this clonotype. The chain is built from TRBV11-2 and TRBJ2-5; D perhaps matches TRBD2 (5 bases). Trimming stripped 2 bases from V and 4 bases from J, with 11 bases between. The CDR3 contains 14 residues. Per the germline V gene, CDR1 is SGHAT and CDR2 is FQNNGV. CDR3 protein: CASSLLTGSETQYF. CDR3 bases: TGTGCCAGCAGCTTATTAACGGGGTCAGAGACCCAGTACTTC.

This chain connects TRBV4-1 to TRBJ1-1, with unresolved D. Germline loops: CDR1 MGHRA, CDR2 YSYEKL. This CDR3 is built from 14 residues. V gave up 7 bases and J gave up 9 bases, with 21 bases separating them. Here the CDR3 DNA reads TGCGCCAGCACCGGCGGACGGATCCTAAGTAAAGCTTTCTTT. It is translated as CASTGGRILSKAFF.

This clonotype came up many times. The chain uses TRBV11-2 and TRBJ2-2; D remains ambiguous. This CDR3 has 15 amino acids. Per the germline V gene, CDR1 is SGHAT and CDR2 is FQNNGV. V was shortened by 1 base and J by 5 bases, with 11 bases between the two germline ends. CDR3 sequence reads: CASSLGIGSTGELFF. The DNA of the CDR3 is TGTGCCAGCAGCTTAGGTATAGGGTCAACCGGGGAGCTGTTTTTT. Full variable domain (rest looked up from reference TRBV11-2 and TRBJ2-2): EAGVAQSPRYKIIEKRQSVAFWCNPISGHATLYWYQQILGQGPKLLIQFQNNGVVDDSQLPKDRFSAERLKGVDSTLKIQPAKLEDSAVYLCASSLGIGSTGELFFGEGSRLTVL.

This clonotype was recorded many times. This chain joins TRBV2 and TRBJ1-2; TRBD1 aligns across 10 bases. The CDR3 is made up of 15 amino acids. The germline gives CDR1 SNHLY, CDR2 FYNNEI. V was pared by 0 bases and J by 8 bases, with 6 bases of the junction left unmatched. CDR3 in DNA: TGTGCCAGCAGTGAAGCGCAACGGACAGGGGGAGGCTACACCTTC. As protein: CASSEAQRTGGGYTF.

This chain joins TRBV5-5 and TRBJ1-4; D is unclear. CDR3 length: 16 residues. Trimming pared 4 bases from V and 7 bases from J, leaving 20 bases between. The germline V gene encodes CDR1 SGHKS and CDR2 YYEKEE (reference sequence). The CDR3 here is CASSPWGRTRGEKLFF. DNA of the CDR3: TGTGCCAGCAGCCCCTGGGGTCGCACGAGAGGTGAAAAACTGTTTTTT.

There are many counts of this clonotype. This chain joins TRBV11-1 and TRBJ1-1, with 7 bases fitting TRBD1. Looked up from germline, CDR1 is SGHAT and CDR2 is FQDESV (reference sequence). The CDR3 is 15 amino acids. Losses at the gene ends were 0 bases for V and 8 bases for J; bases not matched to a gene: 9. CDR3 sequence: CASSLAQGGVHEAFF. As DNA, the CDR3 is TGTGCCAGCAGCTTAGCCCAGGGGGGAGTTCACGAAGCTTTCTTT.

The chain uses TRBV12-3 or TRBV12-4 and TRBJ1-6; D perhaps matches TRBD1 (6 bases). The length of the CDR3 is 16 residues. V was shortened by 6 bases and J by 1 base, with 13 bases between the two germline ends. This CDR3 reads CASRGGRGSYNSPLHF. The DNA of the CDR3 is TGTGCCAGCAGGGGGGGGCGGGGTTCCTATAATTCACCCCTCCACTTT.

This clonotype was detected a few times. This chain uses TRBV9 with TRBJ1-1, with D hard to call. The CDR3 is 15 residues long. Germline V CDR1 and CDR2: SGDLS, YYNGEE. Trimming stripped 3 bases from V and 0 bases from J, with 12 bases between. In DNA form, the CDR3 reads TGTGCCAGCAGCGCCGGGGAACAAATGAACACTGAAGCTTTCTTT. Its translation is CASSAGEQMNTEAFF. The full variable domain, with the rest looked up from reference TRBV9 and TRBJ1-1, is DSGVTQTPKHLITATGQRVTLRCSPRSGDLSVYWYQQSLDQGLQFLIQYYNGEERAKGNILERFSAQQFPDLHSELNLSSLELGDSALYFCASSAGEQMNTEAFFGQGTRLTVV.

The chain carries TRBV20-1 and TRBJ1-6; weak D call: TRBD1 (5 bases). The CDR3 covers 14 residues. Germline V CDR1 and CDR2: DFQATT, SNEGSKA (reference sequence). V lost 3 bases, J lost 7 bases, and 13 bases lay in between. The CDR3 region is CSASWGLENSPLHF. In nucleotides, the CDR3 is TGCAGTGCTAGCTGGGGACTGGAAAATTCACCCCTCCACTTT.